This entry is about one TCR beta chain. These data originate in a study of cytomegalovirus exposure and HLA in healthy donors. Sequenced by immunoSEQ multiplex PCR; TCRdb stores in-frame clones only, minus some. The data contain about 360,000 clones, roughly 85% of them singletons. This CDR3 contains 14 residues. The V end lost 3 bases, the J end lost 2 bases, and 11 bases lay between the germline ends. Germline V gene data show CDR1 as MNHEY and CDR2 as SMNVEV (reference sequence). The source is a woman aged 18-30 years in good health and CMV-seronegative. The chain employs TRBV27 and TRBJ2-7; tentative D call: TRBD1 (6 bases). Sequencing input: PBMCs. CDR3 DNA: TGTGCCAGCAGTTTCCCTCCAGGGGCCTACGAGCAGTACTTC. Translated: CASSFPPGAYEQYF.